These 19 T cell receptor beta chains were all obtained from the same sample, sequenced in a study of blood T cell repertoires in COVID-19. Measured with immunoSEQ multiplex PCR; TCRdb has only the in-frame clones, and not every one. The sample has some 300,000 clones, over 80% seen once. The specimen was peripheral blood. The receptor source for this set is a woman between 50 and 59 years old with COVID-19, enrolled during active disease.

The chain is built from TRBV4-3 and TRBJ2-7; 12 bases line up with TRBD2. The V segment lost 2 bases and the J segment 6 bases; nucleotides outside the gene matches: 8. Looked up from germline, CDR1 is LGHNA and CDR2 is YSLEER. CDR3 size: 16 residues. As DNA, the CDR3 is TGCGCCAGCAGCCAAAGACTAGCGGGAGTAAGTCCCGAGCAGTACTTC. This translates into CASSQRLAGVSPEQYF.

The J gene is TRBJ1-2, the V gene TRBV30, with 7 bases matching TRBD1. V dropped 5 bases and J dropped 6; count of bases not matched to a gene: 6. The CDR3 sequence is 12 residues long. Germline loops: CDR1 GTSNPN, CDR2 SVGIG (reference sequence). The CDR3 is CAWDREIHGYTF. CDR3 coding DNA: TGTGCCTGGGACAGGGAGATCCATGGCTACACCTTC.

The V and J genes are TRBV3-1 (or the pseudogene TRBV3-2) and TRBJ2-5; a weak D match, TRBD2 (6 bases). The CDR3 is 13 amino acids. V gave up 4 bases and J gave up 3 bases, with 9 bases separating them. The germline CDR1 and CDR2 sequences are LGHDT and YNNKEL (reference sequence). Written as DNA, the CDR3 is TGTGCCAGCAGCCGGTGGGGGGAAGAGACCCAGTACTTC. Protein sequence: CASSRWGEETQYF.

The chain joins TRBV18 to TRBJ2-4; TRBD1 matches 12 bases. The CDR3 is 18 residues long. Per germline, CDR1 KGHSH and CDR2 LQKENI. V dropped 6 bases and J dropped 2; count of bases not matched to a gene: 11. In nucleotides, the CDR3 is TGTGCCAGCTCCTCAGCGGCCGGGACAGGGGGCACCAAAAACATTCAGTACTTC. This encodes CASSSAAGTGGTKNIQYF.

This sequence joins TRBV6-6 and TRBJ1-5; D gene ambiguous. The CDR3 sequence is 18 residues long. V dropped 5 bases and J dropped 0 bases, with 20 bases sitting between them. CDR1 and CDR2 (germline): MNHNY, SVGAGI (reference sequence). In nucleotides, the CDR3 is TGTGCCAGCAGTCCTCCTAACACAGCCGCTTATAGCAATCAGCCCCAGCATTTT. It codes for CASSPPNTAAYSNQPQHF.

V is TRBV5-1 and J is TRBJ1-1, with D possibly matching TRBD1 (5 bases). This CDR3 region has 16 residues. Trimming took off 0 bases at V and 2 bases at J, with 14 bases between the two ends. Germline CDR1 reads SGHRS; CDR2 reads YFSETQ. The CDR3 coding sequence is TGCGCCAGCAGCTTGGCCTTTGACAGAATAAACACTGAAGCTTTCTTT. Its protein is CASSLAFDRINTEAFF.

J is TRBJ2-1 and V is TRBV12-5; D perhaps matches TRBD2 (5 bases). In germline, CDR1 is LGHNT, CDR2 FRNRAP. The V end was cut by 7 bases, the J end by 8 bases, with 18 bases between. The CDR3 sequence is 14 residues long. The DNA for the CDR3 is TGTGCTAGTGCGACTAACGCGGGTCCCCATGAGCAGTTCTTC. Amino acids: CASATNAGPHEQFF.

This chain links TRBV7-3 with TRBJ2-5; 7 nucleotides align to TRBD2. This CDR3 has 14 residues. Germline CDR1 SGHTA, CDR2 FQGTGA. V was clipped by 0 bases and J by 3 bases; unmatched bases: 1. The CDR3 here is CASSLTAGEETQYF. CDR3 nucleotide sequence: TGTGCCAGCAGCTTAACGGCGGGAGAAGAGACCCAGTACTTC.

The V and J genes are TRBV21-1 and TRBJ2-5; the D call of TRBD1 is as the table states it, not checked on the DNA. TRBV21-1 is a documented pseudogene. CDR3 length: 16 amino acids. CDR3 sequence (DNA): TGTGCCAGCAGCAAAGCGCTTTGGGGGCGGCAAGAGACCCAGTACTTC. It specifies CASSKALWGRQETQYF.

The V call is TRBV20-1, the J call TRBJ2-3; 7 nucleotides agree with TRBD1. This CDR3 is 12 amino acids long. The V and J ends lost 3 bases and 6 bases, in that order; junction bases with no gene match: 3. The V gene's germline CDR1 is DFQATT and CDR2 SNEGSKA (reference sequence). CDR3 amino acids: CSASFRGDTQYF. The CDR3 bases are TGCAGTGCTAGTTTCAGGGGGGATACGCAGTATTTT.

The V and J genes are TRBV27 and TRBJ2-7, with a possible D match to TRBD2 (7 bases). The CDR3 contains 15 residues. Germline values: CDR1 MNHEY, CDR2 SMNVEV (reference sequence). V shed 2 bases and J shed 7 bases, with 18 bases lying between them. CDR3 bases: TGTGCCAGCAGTTTAGAGTTCGGGGGGCGAAGGGAGCAGTACTTC. Translated, it gives CASSLEFGGRREQYF.

This clone came up a few times. V usage is TRBV5-1 and J usage is TRBJ1-4, with 7 bases matching TRBD1. Germline loops: CDR1 SGHRS, CDR2 YFSETQ. Germline trimming cut 4 bases from V and 8 bases from J; bases unmatched to any gene: 17. This CDR3 region has 17 residues. The CDR3 region has the DNA TGCGCCAGCAGCCCCGAGGACAGGCGTGCGGCGAACGAAAAACTGTTTTTT. As protein: CASSPEDRRAANEKLFF.

V is TRBV5-1 and J is TRBJ1-3; D unresolved. The CDR3 consists of 16 residues. CDR1 is SGHRS, CDR2 YFSETQ, per germline. V was cut by 2 bases and J by 0 bases, with 12 bases left in between. The DNA for the CDR3 is TGCGCCAGCAGCTTCCTAGAATCGACCTCTGGAAACACCATATATTTT. It codes for CASSFLESTSGNTIYF. The full variable domain, its missing parts supplied by reference TRBV5-1 and TRBJ1-3, is KAGVTQTPRYLIKTRGQQVTLSCSPISGHRSVSWYQQTPGQGLQFLFEYFSETQRNKGNFPGRFSGRQFSNSRSEMNVSTLELGDSALYLCASSFLESTSGNTIYFGEGSWLTVV.

The chain couples TRBV12-5 to TRBJ1-2; possibly TRBD1 for D (5 bases). The CDR3 is made up of 15 amino acids. Germline V lookup: CDR1 LGHNT, CDR2 FRNRAP. With 5 bases removed from V and 2 bases from J, the gap between germline ends came to 15 bases. The CDR3 protein is CASGTTAGGNYGYTF. The CDR3 DNA reads as TGTGCTAGTGGTACCACCGCGGGGGGGAACTATGGCTACACCTTC. Full variable domain (rest looked up from reference TRBV12-5 and TRBJ1-2): DARVTQTPRHKVTEMGQEVTMRCQPILGHNTVFWYRQTMMQGLELLAYFRNRAPLDDSGMPKDRFSAEMPDATLATLKIQPSEPRDSAVYFCASGTTAGGNYGYTFGSGTRLTVV.

V gene TRBV14 combines with J gene TRBJ1-6, with 7 bases fitting TRBD1. V was pared by 3 bases and J by 9 bases, with 11 bases of the junction left unmatched. The CDR3 loop spans 16 amino acids. Germline V gene data show CDR1 as SGHDN and CDR2 as FVKESK. CDR3 sequence (DNA): TGTGCCAGCAGCCACGGGACAGCGGCTTTGGGTTCACCCCTCCACTTT. Its translation is CASSHGTAALGSPLHF. Looking up the rest from reference TRBV14 and TRBJ1-6 gives the full variable domain: EAGVTQFPSHSVIEKGQTVTLRCDPISGHDNLYWYRRVMGKEIKFLLHFVKESKQDESGMPNNRFLAERTGGTYSTLKVQPAELEDSGVYFCASSHGTAALGSPLHFGNGTRLTVT.

This clone appeared many times. The same CDR3 can be traced to other DNA sequences in this sample. The gene calls are TRBV6-5 and TRBJ1-1; D may be TRBD1 (5 bases). CDR3 length equals 14 residues. Looked up from germline, CDR1 is MNHEY and CDR2 is SVGAGI. Trimming shortened V by 2 bases and J by 1 base, and 8 bases separated the two germline ends. The CDR3 region has the DNA TGTGCCAGCAGTTACGGCGGGGGGAACACTGAAGCTTTCTTT. Translation gives CASSYGGGNTEAFF.

The J gene is TRBJ2-3, the V gene TRBV6-5, with 7 bases matching TRBD2. This CDR3 is built from 16 residues. The germline V gene encodes CDR1 MNHEY and CDR2 SVGAGI. The V gene end was trimmed by 6 bases and the J gene end by 3 bases; junction bases not matched to a gene: 12. In DNA, the CDR3 is TGTGCCAGCAGCTACGAAGGTCTAGCGGTTACAGATACGCAGTATTTT. This encodes CASSYEGLAVTDTQYF.

V gene TRBV19 combines with J gene TRBJ2-7, with D possibly TRBD2 on 5 matching bases. V was shortened by 3 bases and J by 7 bases, with 13 bases between the two germline ends. Germline CDR1 LNHDA, CDR2 SQIVND (reference sequence). This CDR3 region has 13 residues. For the CDR3, the DNA is TGTGCCAGTAGTATCTTCCCTGGGGAGGAGCAGTACTTC. Its protein is CASSIFPGEEQYF.

V is TRBV5-1 and J is TRBJ2-1; the match to TRBD2 covers 9 bases. V was clipped by 0 bases and J by 2 bases; unmatched bases: 3. Germline V gene lookup returns CDR1 SGHRS and CDR2 YFSETQ. The CDR3 contains 16 residues. The CDR3 spells CASSLDLAGTYNEQFF. The DNA of the CDR3 is TGCGCCAGCAGCTTGGACCTAGCGGGGACCTACAATGAGCAGTTCTTC.